Listed here are 24 T cell receptor beta chains from one sample, sequenced in a study of patients and donors after allogeneic stem cell transplantation. TCRdb analysed the RT-PCR reads with MiXCR anew, one entry per CDR3 protein. Among approximately 57,000 distinct CDR3 sequences listed, about an eighth were seen once. Sequencing was carried out using blood, either unsorted or a sorted T cell fraction (not recorded which). The receptors here all came from a human donor who was either an allogeneic HSCT recipient or a stem cell or donor lymphocyte infusion donor (not recorded which). It is not recorded whose cells these are; they may come from a transplant donor.

This clonotype was seen ten or more times. The J gene is TRBJ1-3, the V gene TRBV6-1; no clear D gene. The CDR3 sequence is 15 residues long. Per the germline V gene, CDR1 is MNHNS and CDR2 is SASEGT. Trimming pared 3 bases from V and 0 bases from J, leaving 9 bases between. The CDR3 sequence is CASSDRSISGNTIYF. The CDR3 bases are TGTGCCAGCAGTGATCGGTCGATCTCTGGAAACACCATATATTTT.

The V gene is TRBV30, the J gene TRBJ2-7; 8 nucleotides match TRBD1. The trim removed 0 bases at V and 3 bases at J, leaving 1 base unmatched. The CDR3 is 13 residues long. Germline V gives CDR1 GTSNPN, CDR2 SVGIG (reference sequence). As DNA, the CDR3 is TGTGCCTGGAGTGTAGGGACAGGCTACGAGCAGTACTTC. Translated: CAWSVGTGYEQYF.

This clonotype occurred many times. CDR3 region: CASSPGSDANYGYTF. CDR3 sequence (DNA): TGTGCCAGCTCACCGGGAAGCGATGCTAACTATGGCTACACCTTC. The gene calls are TRBV18 and TRBJ1-2, with D uncertain. Germline CDR1 KGHSH, CDR2 LQKENI. CDR3 size: 15 residues. V was cut by 3 bases and J by 0 bases, with 11 bases left in between. The complete variable domain, with remaining parts taken from reference TRBV18 and TRBJ1-2, reads NAGVMQNPRHLVRRRGQEARLRCSPMKGHSHVYWYRQLPEEGLKFMVYLQKENIIDESGMPKERFSAEFPKEGPSILRIQQVVRGDSAAYFCASSPGSDANYGYTFGSGTRLTVV.

This clonotype was detected many times. The chain recombines TRBV10-1 with TRBJ2-7, with 7 positions matching TRBD2. Looked up from germline, CDR1 is WNHNN and CDR2 is SYGVQD (reference sequence). J lost 2 bases, V lost 3 bases, and 7 bases had no gene match. This CDR3 has 15 residues. CDR3 coding DNA: TGCGCCAGCAGTGATGGTGCGGGAGTGCCCTACGAGCAGTACTTC. It yields the protein CASSDGAGVPYEQYF.

In this sample, this clonotype turned up many times. The gene calls are TRBV25-1 and TRBJ1-2; D unclear. V dropped 8 bases and J dropped 3 bases, with 7 bases sitting between them. CDR1 is MGHDK and CDR2 is SYGVNS in the germline V gene. This CDR3 has 11 residues. CDR3 sequence reads: CASFWDYGYTF. CDR3 sequence (DNA): TGTGCCAGCTTTTGGGACTATGGCTACACCTTC.

This clonotype was seen ten or more times. The chain joins TRBV9 to TRBJ1-2, with TRBD1 identical over 8 bases. The germline CDR1 and CDR2 sequences are SGDLS and YYNGEE. V shed 2 bases and J 3 bases; nucleotides not matched to a gene: 6. This CDR3 has 15 residues. Written as DNA, the CDR3 is TGTGCCAGCAGCGTTCAGGGGGCGGGCGACTATGGCTACACCTTC. Residues: CASSVQGAGDYGYTF. The full variable domain, in which reference TRBV9 and TRBJ1-2 provide the parts outside the CDR3, is DSGVTQTPKHLITATGQRVTLRCSPRSGDLSVYWYQQSLDQGLQFLIQYYNGEERAKGNILERFSAQQFPDLHSELNLSSLELGDSALYFCASSVQGAGDYGYTFGSGTRLTVV.

This clonotype appeared many times. The genes are TRBV28 and TRBJ2-7; 12 bases map to TRBD1. The CDR3 covers 16 residues. The V segment lost 2 bases and the J segment 4 bases; nucleotides outside the gene matches: 6. The germline V gene encodes CDR1 MDHEN and CDR2 SYDVKM. The DNA for the CDR3 is TGTGCCAGCAGTTTAACCCCGGGACAGGGGGCATACGAGCAGTACTTC. It is translated as CASSLTPGQGAYEQYF.

V gene TRBV7-6 combines with J gene TRBJ2-7, with TRBD2 matching 9 bases. Unmatched junction bases numbered 7, after V lost 4 bases and J lost 0 bases. CDR1 and CDR2 from the germline V gene are SGHVS and FNYEAQ. There are 16 residues in the CDR3. The CDR3 is CASSSSSGMSSYEQYF. The DNA for the CDR3 is TGTGCCAGCAGCTCCTCTAGCGGGATGAGCTCCTACGAGCAGTACTTC.

This clonotype was picked up a small number of times. This sequence joins TRBV7-9 and TRBJ2-7; a weak D match, TRBD2 (5 bases). The length of the CDR3 is 15 residues. V was clipped by 5 bases and J by 1 base, with 15 bases between them. CDR1 and CDR2 from the germline V gene are SEHNR and FQNEAQ (reference sequence). CDR3 protein: CASSPRGPQSYEQYF. The CDR3 DNA reads TGTGCCAGCAGCCCCCGAGGGCCCCAATCCTACGAGCAGTACTTC.

This clonotype turned up a few times. The J gene is TRBJ2-1, the V gene TRBV29-1; D is unclear. The CDR3 has 10 amino acids. V was shortened by 7 bases and J by 5 bases, with 6 bases between the two germline ends. Germline V lookup: CDR1 SQVTM, CDR2 ANQGSEA. DNA for the CDR3: TGCAGCGGGTACAACAATGAGCAGTTCTTC. It codes for CSGYNNEQFF.

The chain couples TRBV10-3 to TRBJ2-1; a possible D gene is TRBD1 (6 bases). From germline, CDR1 is ENHRY and CDR2 SYGVKD. Trimming removed 4 bases from V and 4 bases from J, with 8 bases in between. The CDR3 is made up of 13 amino acids. The CDR3 loop reads CAISGGQYNEQFF. The CDR3, as DNA: TGTGCCATCAGTGGGGGGCAGTACAATGAGCAGTTCTTC.

This clonotype has at least ten counts. The V gene is TRBV12-5, the J gene TRBJ1-6, with D hard to call. Trimming took off 1 base at V and 8 bases at J, with 3 bases between the two ends. Germline CDR1 LGHNT, CDR2 FRNRAP. The CDR3 runs 12 residues. The CDR3 protein is CASGLGHSPLHF. The CDR3 nucleotides are TGTGCTAGTGGTTTGGGCCATTCACCCCTCCACTTT.

This clonotype was observed a few times. The V and J genes are TRBV20-1 and TRBJ2-7; tentative D call: TRBD2 (6 bases). With 3 bases removed from V and 1 base from J, the gap between germline ends came to 13 bases. The CDR3 consists of 14 residues. The germline gives CDR1 DFQATT, CDR2 SNEGSKA (reference sequence). CDR3 loop: CSARALGSSYEQYF. The DNA of the CDR3 is TGCAGTGCTAGGGCCCTCGGGAGTTCCTACGAGCAGTACTTC.

The chain has TRBV7-9 and TRBJ1-5; 11 nucleotides align to TRBD1. The CDR3 consists of 16 residues. Germline V gene lookup returns CDR1 SEHNR and CDR2 FQNEAQ (reference sequence). J lost 9 bases, V lost 5 bases, and 12 bases had no gene match. This CDR3 is CASSLTGQGVSPPQHF. In nucleotides, the CDR3 is TGTGCCAGCAGCCTTACGGGACAGGGGGTATCACCGCCCCAGCATTTT.

This rearrangement joins TRBV7-6 to TRBJ2-3; unclear D gene. This CDR3 has 14 amino acids. CDR1 SGHVS and CDR2 FNYEAQ come from the germline V gene. V was cut by 4 bases and J by 2 bases, with 10 bases left in between. For the CDR3, the DNA is TGTGCCAGCAGCTCCACGCTAAACACAGATACGCAGTATTTT. The encoded protein is CASSSTLNTDTQYF.

This clonotype was seen ten or more times. This chain joins TRBV5-1 and TRBJ2-7; D is possibly TRBD1 (6 bases). Trimming removed 4 bases at V and 6 bases at J, with 14 bases between. The CDR3 has 13 amino acids. Germline V gives CDR1 SGHRS, CDR2 YFSETQ. CDR3 sequence reads: CASSPDRPTEQYF. CDR3 sequence (DNA): TGCGCCAGCAGCCCCGACAGGCCCACCGAGCAGTACTTC. Together with reference TRBV5-1 and TRBJ2-7, the CDR3 gives the full variable domain: KAGVTQTPRYLIKTRGQQVTLSCSPISGHRSVSWYQQTPGQGLQFLFEYFSETQRNKGNFPGRFSGRQFSNSRSEMNVSTLELGDSALYLCASSPDRPTEQYFGPGTRLTVT.

The J gene is TRBJ1-2, the V gene TRBV20-1; possibly TRBD1 for D (6 bases). Germline V gives CDR1 DFQATT, CDR2 SNEGSKA (reference sequence). Trimming pared 6 bases from V and 3 bases from J, leaving 20 bases between. The CDR3 contains 15 residues. The CDR3 protein is CSASPGQFFDYGYTF. In DNA form, the CDR3 reads TGCAGTGCCTCCCCTGGACAGTTTTTTGACTATGGCTACACCTTC.

The sample holds many counts of this clonotype. The gene calls are TRBV3-1 and TRBJ1-5, with D possibly TRBD1 on 5 matching bases. V dropped 1 base and J dropped 0 bases, with 7 bases sitting between them. Germline CDR1 and CDR2: LGHDT and YNNKEL (reference sequence). The CDR3 totals 15 residues. The CDR3 spells CASSQGGGSNQPQHF. The CDR3 nucleotides are TGTGCCAGCAGCCAAGGGGGGGGTAGCAATCAGCCCCAGCATTTT.

This clonotype was seen repeatedly, ten times or more. The rearrangement links TRBV29-1 to TRBJ2-7; 9 bases agree with TRBD2. Germline assignment: CDR1 SQVTM and CDR2 ANQGSEA. V dropped 0 bases and J dropped 0; count of bases not matched to a gene: 6. The length of the CDR3 is 16 residues. The CDR3 region has the DNA TGCAGCGTTGAAGATCGCAAGCGGGAGGACTCCTACGAGCAGTACTTC. Translating it yields CSVEDRKREDSYEQYF.

This chain connects TRBV12-3 or TRBV12-4 to TRBJ2-1; 13 positions match TRBD2. This CDR3 spans 17 amino acids. With V trimmed by 5 bases and J by 6 bases, 10 bases remained unmatched. The CDR3, as DNA: TGTGCCAGCAGTCCGCGAGTACTAGCGGGAGGGTTCAATGAGCAGTTCTTC. Its translation: CASSPRVLAGGFNEQFF.

The chain has TRBV20-1 and TRBJ2-1; 10 bases are shared with TRBD1. Germline assignment: CDR1 DFQATT and CDR2 SNEGSKA (reference sequence). The CDR3 is 15 residues long. V trimming: 3 bases; J trimming: 0 bases; junction bases outside the gene matches: 2. This chain's CDR3 is CSARRDRGSYNEQFF. The CDR3 nucleotides read TGCAGTGCTAGGAGGGACAGGGGCTCCTACAATGAGCAGTTCTTC.

This clonotype showed up just a few times. The chain uses TRBV20-1 and TRBJ2-7; the D is unclear. CDR1 is DFQATT, CDR2 SNEGSKA, per germline (reference sequence). The ends were cut back, 0 bases at V and 3 bases at J, with 15 bases in the middle. The CDR3 is 15 amino acids. CDR3 amino acids: CSARDGLAGYYEQYF. In DNA form, the CDR3 reads TGCAGTGCTAGAGATGGGCTGGCTGGATACTACGAGCAGTACTTC.

In this sample, this clonotype turned up many times. This sequence joins TRBV6-5 and TRBJ1-3, with D perhaps TRBD1 (6 bases). V was shortened by 5 bases and J by 4 bases, with 12 bases between the two germline ends. The germline CDR1 and CDR2 sequences are MNHEY and SVGAGI. The CDR3 runs to 14 residues. CDR3 in DNA: TGTGCCAGCAGTACCGGGGGGCGCGGAAACACCATATATTTT. Translating gives CASSTGGRGNTIYF.

This clonotype was picked up a small number of times. This chain joins TRBV5-1 and TRBJ2-1; no clear D gene. Germline V gives CDR1 SGHRS, CDR2 YFSETQ. CDR3 length equals 17 residues. Trimming stripped 2 bases from V and 2 bases from J, with 17 bases between. CDR3 residues: CASSLVSSSLPYNEQFF. CDR3 in DNA: TGCGCCAGCAGCTTAGTTTCCTCGAGTCTACCCTACAATGAGCAGTTCTTC.